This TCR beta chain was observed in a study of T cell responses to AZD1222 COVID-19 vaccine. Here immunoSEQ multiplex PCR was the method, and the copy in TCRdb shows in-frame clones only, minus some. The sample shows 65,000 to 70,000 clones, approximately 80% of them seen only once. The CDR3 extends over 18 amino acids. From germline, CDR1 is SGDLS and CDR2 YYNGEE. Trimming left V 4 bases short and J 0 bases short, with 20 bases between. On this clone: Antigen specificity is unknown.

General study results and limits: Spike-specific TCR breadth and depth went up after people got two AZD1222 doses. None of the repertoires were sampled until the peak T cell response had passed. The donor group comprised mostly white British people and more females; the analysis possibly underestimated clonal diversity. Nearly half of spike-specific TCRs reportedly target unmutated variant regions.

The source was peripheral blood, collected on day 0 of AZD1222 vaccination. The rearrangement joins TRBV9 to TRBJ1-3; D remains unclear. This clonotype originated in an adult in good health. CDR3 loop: CASSPTAEGGFSGNTIYF. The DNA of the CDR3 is TGTGCCAGCAGCCCCACTGCCGAAGGCGGCTTCTCTGGAAACACCATATATTTT.